These 16 T cell receptor beta chains share one sample of origin, sequenced in a study of blood T cell repertoires in COVID-19 (dated by TCRdb to the early 2020s). The library was generated by the immunoSEQ multiplex PCR assay. Sourced from immuneACCESS, this table was stored by TCRdb with only in-frame sequences that have V and J called. A share of the clones is absent; for the studies checked, an unresolved V gene accounts for under half, and the remainder has no known explanation. Across this sample there are nearly 200,000 clones, with approximately 87% seen only once. The ten largest clonotypes hold roughly 0.78% of the sample. The sample consisted of peripheral blood. Source of these receptors: a woman aged 65 to 85 with acute or convalescent COVID-19.

The chain recombines TRBV18 with TRBJ1-3, with 8 bases aligning to TRBD1. CDR3 length: 15 amino acids. The V segment lost 5 bases and the J segment 2 bases; nucleotides outside the gene matches: 5. Germline CDR1 and CDR2: KGHSH and LQKENI. The CDR3 nucleotides read TGTGCCAGCTCAACAGGACAGGGCCCTGGAAACACCATATATTTT. Protein product: CASSTGQGPGNTIYF.

V is TRBV28 and J is TRBJ2-7; D perhaps matches TRBD2 (6 bases). CDR1 is MDHEN, CDR2 SYDVKM, per germline. This CDR3 region has 11 residues. V dropped 6 bases and J dropped 3 bases, with 6 bases sitting between them. The CDR3 DNA follows: TGTGCCAGCAGGGAGGGCTACGAGCAGTACTTC. Its translation: CASREGYEQYF.

The chain joins TRBV5-8 to TRBJ2-1; D gene unclear. Looked up from germline, CDR1 is SGHTS and CDR2 is YDEGEE. The CDR3 consists of 15 residues. Trimming removed 2 bases at V and 8 bases at J, with 17 bases between. Written as DNA, the CDR3 is TGTGCCAGCAGCTTCCGCGGCCTCCTCTTGGATGAGCAGTTCTTC. It codes for CASSFRGLLLDEQFF.

The chain is built from TRBV25-1 and TRBJ1-4, with D possibly TRBD1 on 6 matching bases. V was pared by 0 bases and J by 4 bases, with 12 bases between. There are 16 residues in the CDR3. Germline V gives CDR1 MGHDK, CDR2 SYGVNS. As DNA, the CDR3 is TGTGCCAGCAGTGAATATAAGGGGGGGATTAATGAAAAACTGTTTTTT. As protein: CASSEYKGGINEKLFF.

The chain recombines TRBV6-4 with TRBJ1-1; D gene ambiguous. Germline CDR1 MRHNA, CDR2 SNTAGT. The germline V and J ends were trimmed by 4 bases and 1 base, with 7 bases remaining between them. The CDR3 is made up of 13 amino acids. The CDR3, as DNA: TGTGCCAGCAGTGTTCAGGCGAACACTGAAGCTTTCTTT. It is translated as CASSVQANTEAFF.

This clone was detected once. V usage is TRBV2 and J usage is TRBJ1-4; D unresolved. CDR1 is SNHLY, CDR2 FYNNEI, per germline. CDR3 length: 15 amino acids. Trimming shortened V by 7 bases and J by 0 bases, and 12 bases separated the two germline ends. The CDR3 nucleotides read TGTGCCAGCAACTACGTAGGAACAACTAATGAAAAACTGTTTTTT. This encodes CASNYVGTTNEKLFF.

This sequence joins TRBV5-4 and TRBJ1-2, with D hard to call. The CDR3 extends over 16 amino acids. Looked up from germline, CDR1 is SGHNT and CDR2 is YYREEE (reference sequence). V lost 0 bases and J lost 2, with 14 bases in between. The CDR3 is CASSLEFGSGNYGYTF. Here the CDR3 DNA reads TGTGCCAGCAGCTTGGAGTTCGGATCCGGGAACTATGGCTACACCTTC.

This chain links TRBV2 with TRBJ2-6, with a weak D call TRBD1 (5 bases). Germline CDR1 and CDR2: SNHLY and FYNNEI. The CDR3 runs to 15 residues. V shed 8 bases and J shed 0 bases, with 11 bases lying between them. In DNA form, the CDR3 reads TGTGCCAGCGTAAGACAGAGCTCTGGGGCCAACGTCCTGACTTTC. Amino acid sequence: CASVRQSSGANVLTF.

This clone was recorded only once. This sequence joins TRBV9 and TRBJ2-3; D is perhaps TRBD2 (5 bases). Per the germline V gene, CDR1 is SGDLS and CDR2 is YYNGEE. V lost 0 bases, J lost 2 bases, and 13 bases lay in between. The CDR3 runs 16 residues. CDR3 protein: CASSVVVGLATDTQYF. The CDR3 bases are TGTGCCAGCAGCGTAGTGGTAGGGCTAGCCACAGATACGCAGTATTTT.

The chain joins TRBV9 to TRBJ2-3; D remains unclear. Germline CDR1 SGDLS, CDR2 YYNGEE. The V end lost 2 bases, the J end lost 1 base, and 11 bases lay between the germline ends. This CDR3 spans 15 amino acids. CDR3 in amino acids: CASSVRSLGTDTQYF. The CDR3 bases are TGTGCCAGCAGCGTTAGGAGTCTGGGCACAGATACGCAGTATTTT.

This clone was seen just once. The CDR3 DNA reads as TGTGCCAGCAGTGAAATGACAGGCTCCTACAATGAGCAGTTCTTC. Encoded protein: CASSEMTGSYNEQFF. J is TRBJ2-1 and V is TRBV25-1; weak D call: TRBD1 (6 bases). V dropped 2 bases and J dropped 0 bases, with 8 bases sitting between them. The CDR3 length is 15 residues. Germline V gives CDR1 MGHDK, CDR2 SYGVNS.

J is TRBJ1-2 and V is TRBV6-2 or TRBV6-3, with D perhaps TRBD1 (6 bases). Trimming cost V 3 bases and J 6 bases, with 14 bases left between them. Germline CDR1 reads MNHEY; CDR2 reads SVGEGT. The CDR3 covers 14 residues. CDR3 DNA sequence: TGTGCCAGCAGTTATACCGACAGGTTCCATGGCTACACCTTC. Its protein product is CASSYTDRFHGYTF.

The chain links TRBV24-1 to TRBJ2-1; TRBD1 matches at 7 bases. CDR1 KGHDR and CDR2 SFDVKD come from the germline V gene. The CDR3 runs to 18 residues. Unmatched junction bases numbered 17, after V lost 2 bases and J lost 8 bases. CDR3 DNA sequence: TGTGCCACCAGTGATTCCCTACCCGGATCGACAGGGTCGGATGAGCAGTTCTTC. It specifies CATSDSLPGSTGSDEQFF.

As concerns this clone: The sample has other DNA sequences that encode this CDR3 too. The chain joins TRBV18 to TRBJ1-2; D is unresolved. CDR1 and CDR2 from the germline V gene are KGHSH and LQKENI. Trimming stripped 6 bases from V and 2 bases from J, with 10 bases between. CDR3 length: 13 amino acids. The CDR3 DNA follows: TGTGCCAGCTCGCAAGACGGGAACTATGGCTACACCTTC. Its translation is CASSQDGNYGYTF.

The chain has TRBV6-6 and TRBJ1-6, with 7 bases fitting TRBD1. The germline gives CDR1 MNHNY, CDR2 SVGAGI (reference sequence). This CDR3 is built from 18 residues. V trimming: 5 bases; J trimming: 0 bases; junction bases outside the gene matches: 10. The CDR3 reads CASSPTLGQSSYNSPLHF. Written as DNA, the CDR3 is TGTGCCAGCAGTCCCACTCTGGGACAGAGCTCCTATAATTCACCCCTCCACTTT.

This chain links TRBV6-6 with TRBJ2-3, with 9 bases matching TRBD1. Germline CDR1 and CDR2: MNHNY and SVGAGI (reference sequence). The CDR3 extends over 15 amino acids. The V segment lost 5 bases and the J segment 7 bases; nucleotides outside the gene matches: 10. The CDR3 DNA reads TGTGCCAGCAGTGCCTCCGGGACAGGGACGAATACGCAGTATTTT. Its protein product is CASSASGTGTNTQYF.